What follows describes a single T cell receptor beta chain. Its antigen is not known. An Oncomine TCR Beta short-read assay was used to sequence the DNA from cultured CD4+ T cells. A single record per CDR3 protein comes from TCRdb applying MiXCR to the PCR reads. In the table there are fewer than 30,000 distinct CDR3 sequences, around two fifths of which are singletons. This record belongs to a study of vaccination and CD4 T cells after COVID-19. Whole-study context: Blood was drawn a median roughly 66 days post second dose, range 14 to 241.

Sample time point: late sampling 161 to 241 days after vaccination in a few convalescent patients. Treatment indicated: approximately nine-day PBMC culture with coronavirus spike peptide pools or control peptides (ViraFEST assay). Under the ViraFEST approach, antigen-specific T cells were expanded with peptide pools and TCRs subsequently sequenced. This sequence originates from a human donor who had recovered from COVID-19. The source was CD4+ T cells from blood, cultured in vitro, collected about 7 months after SARS-CoV-2 vaccination.

Here the CDR3 DNA reads TGTGCCAGCAGTTTATGGTCCCTGCGGGCGAGACCCGGGGGCAATGAGCAGTTCTTC. Protein product: CASSLWSLRARPGGNEQFF. V and J are TRBV28 and TRBJ2-1; a weak D match, TRBD2 (6 bases). There are 19 residues in the CDR3. Trimming cost V 0 bases and J 6 bases, with 24 bases left between them. Germline V gene data show CDR1 as MDHEN and CDR2 as SYDVKM.